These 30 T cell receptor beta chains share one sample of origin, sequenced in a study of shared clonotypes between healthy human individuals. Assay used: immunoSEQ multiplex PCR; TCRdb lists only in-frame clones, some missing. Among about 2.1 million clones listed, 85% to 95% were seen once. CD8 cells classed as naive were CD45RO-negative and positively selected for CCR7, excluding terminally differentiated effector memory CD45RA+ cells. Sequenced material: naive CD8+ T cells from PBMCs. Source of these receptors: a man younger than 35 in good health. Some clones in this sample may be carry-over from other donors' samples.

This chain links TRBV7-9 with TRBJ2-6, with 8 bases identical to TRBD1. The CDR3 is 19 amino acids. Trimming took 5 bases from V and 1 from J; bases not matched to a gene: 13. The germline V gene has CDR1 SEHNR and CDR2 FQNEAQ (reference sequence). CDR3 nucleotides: TGTGCCAGCAGCAAACCCGACGGACAGGGTCCATCTGGGGCCAACGTCCTGACTTTC. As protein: CASSKPDGQGPSGANVLTF.

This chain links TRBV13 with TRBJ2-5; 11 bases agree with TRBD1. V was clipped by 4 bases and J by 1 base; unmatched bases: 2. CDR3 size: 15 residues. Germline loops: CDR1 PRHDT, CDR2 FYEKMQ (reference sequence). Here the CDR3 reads CASSYGTGGQETQYF. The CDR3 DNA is TGTGCCAGCAGCTACGGGACAGGGGGCCAAGAGACCCAGTACTTC.

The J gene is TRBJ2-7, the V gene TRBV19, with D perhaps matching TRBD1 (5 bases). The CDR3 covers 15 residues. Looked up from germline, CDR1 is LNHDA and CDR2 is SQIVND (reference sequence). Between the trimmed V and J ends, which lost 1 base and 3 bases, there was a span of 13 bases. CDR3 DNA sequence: TGTGCCAGTAGTATAGCGGCAGGGCAAGTCTACGAGCAGTACTTC. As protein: CASSIAAGQVYEQYF.

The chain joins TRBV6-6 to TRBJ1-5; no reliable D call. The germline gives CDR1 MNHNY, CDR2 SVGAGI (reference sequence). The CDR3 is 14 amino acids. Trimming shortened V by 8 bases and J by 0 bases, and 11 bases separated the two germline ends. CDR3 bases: TGTGCCAGCGCAGGTATTTATAGCAATCAGCCCCAGCATTTT. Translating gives CASAGIYSNQPQHF.

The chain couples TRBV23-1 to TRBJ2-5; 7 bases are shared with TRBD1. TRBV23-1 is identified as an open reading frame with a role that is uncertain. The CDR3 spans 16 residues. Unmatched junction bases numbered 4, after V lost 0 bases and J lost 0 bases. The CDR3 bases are TGCGCCAGCAGTCAATCGTGGGACAGAAACCAAGAGACCCAGTACTTC. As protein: CASSQSWDRNQETQYF.

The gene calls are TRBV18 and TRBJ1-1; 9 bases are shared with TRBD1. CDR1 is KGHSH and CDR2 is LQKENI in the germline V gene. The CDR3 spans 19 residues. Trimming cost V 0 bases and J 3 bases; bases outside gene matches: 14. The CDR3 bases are TGTGCCAGCTCACCACCTGGGACAGGGAATCTTTTGTCGGACACTGAAGCTTTCTTT. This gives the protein CASSPPGTGNLLSDTEAFF.

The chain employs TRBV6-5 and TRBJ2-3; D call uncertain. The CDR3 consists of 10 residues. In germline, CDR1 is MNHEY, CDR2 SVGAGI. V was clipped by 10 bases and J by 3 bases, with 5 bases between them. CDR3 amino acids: CATGTDTQYF. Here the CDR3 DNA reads TGTGCCACCGGAACAGATACGCAGTATTTT.

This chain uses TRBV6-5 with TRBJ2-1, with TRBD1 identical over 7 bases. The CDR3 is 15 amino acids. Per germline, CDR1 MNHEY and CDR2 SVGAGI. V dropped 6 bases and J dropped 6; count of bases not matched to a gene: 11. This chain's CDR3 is CASSLKGARVNEQFF. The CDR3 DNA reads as TGTGCCAGCAGCCTAAAGGGGGCCCGCGTCAATGAGCAGTTCTTC.

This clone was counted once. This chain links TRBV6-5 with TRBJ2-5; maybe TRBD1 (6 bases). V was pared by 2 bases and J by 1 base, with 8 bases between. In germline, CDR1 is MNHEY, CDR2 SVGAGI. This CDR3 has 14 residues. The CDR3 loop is CASSYGTSQETQYF. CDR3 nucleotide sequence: TGTGCCAGCAGTTACGGGACATCCCAAGAGACCCAGTACTTC.

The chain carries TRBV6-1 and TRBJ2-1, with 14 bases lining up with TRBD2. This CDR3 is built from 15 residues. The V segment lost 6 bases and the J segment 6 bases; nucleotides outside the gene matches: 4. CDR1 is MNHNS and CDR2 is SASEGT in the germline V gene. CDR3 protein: CASSAGLAGGNEQFF. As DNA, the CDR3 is TGTGCCAGCAGCGCCGGACTAGCGGGAGGCAATGAGCAGTTCTTC.

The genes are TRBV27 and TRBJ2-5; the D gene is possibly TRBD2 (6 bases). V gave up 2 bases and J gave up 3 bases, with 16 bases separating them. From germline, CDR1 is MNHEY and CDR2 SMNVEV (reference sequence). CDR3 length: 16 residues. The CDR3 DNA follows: TGTGCCAGCAGTTTAGTGGGGGGATGGGGAAAAGAGACCCAGTACTTC. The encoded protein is CASSLVGGWGKETQYF.

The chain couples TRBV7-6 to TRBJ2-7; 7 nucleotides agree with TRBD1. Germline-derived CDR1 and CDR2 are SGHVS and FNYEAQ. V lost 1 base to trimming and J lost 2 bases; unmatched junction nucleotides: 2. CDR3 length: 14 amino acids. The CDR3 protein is CASSLGDRPYEQYF. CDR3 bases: TGTGCCAGCAGCTTAGGGGACAGACCCTACGAGCAGTACTTC.

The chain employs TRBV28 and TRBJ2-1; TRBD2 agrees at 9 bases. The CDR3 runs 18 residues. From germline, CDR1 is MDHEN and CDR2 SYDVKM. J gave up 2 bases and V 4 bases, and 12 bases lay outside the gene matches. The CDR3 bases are TGTGCCAGCAGTTCACGGAGGGGCTTAGCGGGAGCCTACAATGAGCAGTTCTTC. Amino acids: CASSSRRGLAGAYNEQFF.

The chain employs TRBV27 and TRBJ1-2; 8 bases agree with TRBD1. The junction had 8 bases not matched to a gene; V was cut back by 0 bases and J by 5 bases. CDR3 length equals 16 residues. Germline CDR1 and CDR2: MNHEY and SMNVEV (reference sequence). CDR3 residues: CASSLSGRGHRYGYTF. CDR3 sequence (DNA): TGTGCCAGCAGTTTATCGGGCAGGGGGCATAGGTATGGCTACACCTTC.

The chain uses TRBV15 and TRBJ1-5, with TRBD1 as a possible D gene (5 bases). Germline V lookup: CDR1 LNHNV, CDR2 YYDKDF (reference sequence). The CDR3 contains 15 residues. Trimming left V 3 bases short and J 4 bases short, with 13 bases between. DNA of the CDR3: TGTGCCACCAGCAGCGAGGGACGGACTAATCAGCCCCAGCATTTT. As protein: CATSSEGRTNQPQHF.

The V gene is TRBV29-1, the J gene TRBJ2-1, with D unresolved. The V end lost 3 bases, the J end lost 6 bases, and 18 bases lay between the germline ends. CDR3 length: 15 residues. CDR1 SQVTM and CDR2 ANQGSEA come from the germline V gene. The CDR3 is CSVDLLGKDPNEQFF. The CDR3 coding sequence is TGCAGCGTTGACTTGCTAGGGAAGGACCCCAATGAGCAGTTCTTC.

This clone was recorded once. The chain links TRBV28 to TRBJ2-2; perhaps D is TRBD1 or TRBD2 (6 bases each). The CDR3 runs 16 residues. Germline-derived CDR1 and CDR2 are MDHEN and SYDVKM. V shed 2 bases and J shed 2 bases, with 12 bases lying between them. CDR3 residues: CASSLRGAVNTGELFF. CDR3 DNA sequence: TGTGCCAGCAGTTTAAGGGGGGCGGTTAACACCGGGGAGCTGTTTTTT. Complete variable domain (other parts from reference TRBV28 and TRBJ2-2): DVKVTQSSRYLVKRTGEKVFLECVQDMDHENMFWYRQDPGLGLRLIYFSYDVKMKEKGDIPEGYSVSREKKERFSLILESASTNQTSMYLCASSLRGAVNTGELFFGEGSRLTVL.

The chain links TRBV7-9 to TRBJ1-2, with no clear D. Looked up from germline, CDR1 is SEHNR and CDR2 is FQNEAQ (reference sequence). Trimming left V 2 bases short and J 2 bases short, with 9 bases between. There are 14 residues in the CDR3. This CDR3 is CASSLPQENYGYTF. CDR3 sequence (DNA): TGTGCCAGCAGCTTACCCCAGGAGAACTATGGCTACACCTTC.

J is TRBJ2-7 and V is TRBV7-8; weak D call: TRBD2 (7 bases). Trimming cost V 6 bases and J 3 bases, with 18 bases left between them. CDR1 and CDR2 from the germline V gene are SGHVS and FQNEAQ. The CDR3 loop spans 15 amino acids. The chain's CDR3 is CASSQTEGGGYEQYF. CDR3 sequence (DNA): TGTGCCAGCAGTCAAACAGAGGGGGGGGGCTACGAGCAGTACTTC.

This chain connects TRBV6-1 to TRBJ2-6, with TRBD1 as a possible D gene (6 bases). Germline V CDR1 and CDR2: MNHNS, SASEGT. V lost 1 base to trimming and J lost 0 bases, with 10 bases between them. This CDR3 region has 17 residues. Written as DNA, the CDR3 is TGTGCCAGCAGTGAAGGACAGGTACGCTCTGGGGCCAACGTCCTGACTTTC. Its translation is CASSEGQVRSGANVLTF.

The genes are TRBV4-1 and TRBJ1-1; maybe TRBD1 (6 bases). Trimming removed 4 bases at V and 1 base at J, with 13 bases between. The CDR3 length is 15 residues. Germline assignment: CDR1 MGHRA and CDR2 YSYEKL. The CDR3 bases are TGCGCCAGCAGCCCTCTGCCGGGACAGAACACTGAAGCTTTCTTT. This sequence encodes CASSPLPGQNTEAFF.

The CDR3 loop is CASSQGRIYNEQFF. CDR3 DNA: TGTGCCAGCAGCCAAGGGAGGATTTACAATGAGCAGTTCTTC. The V call is TRBV4-2, the J call TRBJ2-1, with D possibly matching TRBD2 (5 bases). The length of the CDR3 is 14 residues. The V end lost 1 base, the J end lost 4 bases, and 8 bases lay between the germline ends. Looked up from germline, CDR1 is LGHNA and CDR2 is YNFKEQ.

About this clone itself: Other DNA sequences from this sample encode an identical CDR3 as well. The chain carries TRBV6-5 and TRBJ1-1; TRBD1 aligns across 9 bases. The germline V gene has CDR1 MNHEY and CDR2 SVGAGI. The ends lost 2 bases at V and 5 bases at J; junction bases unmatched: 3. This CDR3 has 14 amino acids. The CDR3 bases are TGTGCCAGCAGTTACCGACAGGGGGGGACTGAAGCTTTCTTT. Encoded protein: CASSYRQGGTEAFF.

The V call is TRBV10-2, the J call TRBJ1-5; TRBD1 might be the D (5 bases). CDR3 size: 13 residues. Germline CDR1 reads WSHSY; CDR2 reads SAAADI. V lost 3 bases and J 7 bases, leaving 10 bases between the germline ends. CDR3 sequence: CASSEGVRQPQHF. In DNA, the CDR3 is TGCGCCAGCAGTGAAGGGGTCCGGCAGCCCCAGCATTTT.

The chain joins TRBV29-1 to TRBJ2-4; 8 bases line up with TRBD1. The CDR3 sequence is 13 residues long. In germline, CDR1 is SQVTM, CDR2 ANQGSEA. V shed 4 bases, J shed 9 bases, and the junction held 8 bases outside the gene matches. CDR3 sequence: CSVGIGQGAIQYF. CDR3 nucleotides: TGCAGCGTTGGTATTGGACAGGGTGCCATTCAGTACTTC.

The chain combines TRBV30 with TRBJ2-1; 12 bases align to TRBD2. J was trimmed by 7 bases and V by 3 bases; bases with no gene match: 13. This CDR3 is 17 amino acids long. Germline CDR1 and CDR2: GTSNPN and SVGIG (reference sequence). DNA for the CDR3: TGTGCCTGGAGGGTATCCCAGCTAGCGGGAGGGCTTAATGAGCAGTTCTTC. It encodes CAWRVSQLAGGLNEQFF.

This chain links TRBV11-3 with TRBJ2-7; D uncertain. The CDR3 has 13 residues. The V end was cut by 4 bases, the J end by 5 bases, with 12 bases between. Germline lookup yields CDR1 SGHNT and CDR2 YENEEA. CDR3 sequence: CASSSPDDHEQYF. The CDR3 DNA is TGTGCCAGCAGCTCCCCAGACGACCACGAGCAGTACTTC.

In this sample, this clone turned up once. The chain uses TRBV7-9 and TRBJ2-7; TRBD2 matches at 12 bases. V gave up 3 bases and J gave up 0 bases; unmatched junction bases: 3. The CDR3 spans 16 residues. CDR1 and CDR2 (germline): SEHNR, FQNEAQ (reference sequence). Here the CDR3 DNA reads TGTGCCAGCAGCTTCCGGACTAGCGGGAACTCCTACGAGCAGTACTTC. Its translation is CASSFRTSGNSYEQYF.

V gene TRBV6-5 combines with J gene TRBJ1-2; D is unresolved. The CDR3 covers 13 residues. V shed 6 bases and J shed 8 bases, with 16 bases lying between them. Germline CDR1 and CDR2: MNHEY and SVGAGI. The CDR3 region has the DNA TGTGCCAGCAGCAGAGATTTACAATGGGGCTACACCTTC. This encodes CASSRDLQWGYTF.

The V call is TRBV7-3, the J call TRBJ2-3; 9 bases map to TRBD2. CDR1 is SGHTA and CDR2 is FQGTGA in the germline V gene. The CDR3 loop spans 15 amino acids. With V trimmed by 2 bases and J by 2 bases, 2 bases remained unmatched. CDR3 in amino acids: CASSLGGRATDTQYF. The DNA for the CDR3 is TGTGCCAGCAGCTTAGGCGGGAGGGCCACAGATACGCAGTATTTT.